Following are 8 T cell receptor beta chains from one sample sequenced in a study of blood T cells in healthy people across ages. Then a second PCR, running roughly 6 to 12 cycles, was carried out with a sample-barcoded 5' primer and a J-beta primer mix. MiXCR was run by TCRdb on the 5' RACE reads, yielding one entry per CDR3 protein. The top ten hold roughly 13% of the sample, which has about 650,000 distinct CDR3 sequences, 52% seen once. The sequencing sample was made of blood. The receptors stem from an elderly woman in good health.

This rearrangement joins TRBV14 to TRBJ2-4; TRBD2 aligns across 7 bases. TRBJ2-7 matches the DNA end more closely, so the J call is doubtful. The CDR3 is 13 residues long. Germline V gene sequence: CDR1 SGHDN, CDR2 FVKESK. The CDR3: CASSHRTSYEQYF. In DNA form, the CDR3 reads TGTGCCAGCAGCCACAGGACTAGTTACGAGCAGTACTTC.

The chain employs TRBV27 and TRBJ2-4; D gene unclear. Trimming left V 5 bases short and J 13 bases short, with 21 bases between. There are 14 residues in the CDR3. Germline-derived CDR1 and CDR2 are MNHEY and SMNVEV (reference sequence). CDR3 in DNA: TGTGCCAGCAGTGTCCGACTCCTGAACGGTGAGCAGTACTTC. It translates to CASSVRLLNGEQYF.

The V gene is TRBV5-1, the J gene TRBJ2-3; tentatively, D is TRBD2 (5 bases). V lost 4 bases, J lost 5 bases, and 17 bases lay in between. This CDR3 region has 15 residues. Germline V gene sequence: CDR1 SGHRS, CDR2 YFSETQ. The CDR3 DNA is TGCGCCAGCAGCCCCTCGACGGACTGGCTAGATACGCAGTATTTT. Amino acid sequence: CASSPSTDWLDTQYF.

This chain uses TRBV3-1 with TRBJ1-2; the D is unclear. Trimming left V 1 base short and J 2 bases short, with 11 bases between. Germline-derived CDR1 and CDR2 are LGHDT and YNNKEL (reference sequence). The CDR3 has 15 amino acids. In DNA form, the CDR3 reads TGTGCCAGCAGCCAAGGAATAGATCGAAACTATGGCTACACCTTC. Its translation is CASSQGIDRNYGYTF.

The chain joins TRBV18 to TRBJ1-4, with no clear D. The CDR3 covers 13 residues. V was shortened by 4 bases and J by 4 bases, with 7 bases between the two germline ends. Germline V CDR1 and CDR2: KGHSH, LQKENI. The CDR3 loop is CASSRGFNEKLFF. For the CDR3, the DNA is TGTGCCAGCTCACGGGGATTTAATGAAAAACTGTTTTTT.

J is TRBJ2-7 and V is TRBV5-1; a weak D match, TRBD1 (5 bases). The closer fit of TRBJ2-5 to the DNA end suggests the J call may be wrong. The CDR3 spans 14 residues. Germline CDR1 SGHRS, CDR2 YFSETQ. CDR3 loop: CASSFGRQKETQYF. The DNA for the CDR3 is TGCGCCAGCAGCTTTGGGCGACAGAAGGAGACCCAGTACTTC.

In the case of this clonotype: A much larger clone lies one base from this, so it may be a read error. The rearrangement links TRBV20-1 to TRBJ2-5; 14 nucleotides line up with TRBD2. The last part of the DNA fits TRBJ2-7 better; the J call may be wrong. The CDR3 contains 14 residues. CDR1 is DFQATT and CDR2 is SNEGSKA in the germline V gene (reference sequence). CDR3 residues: CSARAGTSGSEQYF. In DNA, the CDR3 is TGCAGTGCTAGAGCGGGGACTAGCGGGAGCGAGCAGTACTTC.

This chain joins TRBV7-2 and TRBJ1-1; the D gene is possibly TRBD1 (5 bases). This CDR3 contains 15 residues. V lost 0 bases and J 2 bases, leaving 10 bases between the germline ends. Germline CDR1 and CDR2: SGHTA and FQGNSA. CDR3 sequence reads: CASSLAETANTEAFF. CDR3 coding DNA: TGTGCCAGCAGCTTAGCTGAGACAGCCAACACTGAAGCTTTCTTT.